The T cell receptor beta chain under discussion was sequenced for a study of cytomegalovirus exposure and HLA in healthy donors. Regarding the study as a whole: Clonal expansion, a later analysis showed, was greater in HLA-associated TCR beta chains than in equally common others.

A note on this clone: The antigen is not known.

The CDR3 has 17 amino acids. CDR1 SGHTA and CDR2 FQGNSA come from the germline V gene. Trimming removed 5 bases from V and 4 bases from J; junction bases left unmatched: 12. Amplification used 60 Vbeta primers and 13 Jbeta primers. Assay used: immunoSEQ multiplex PCR; TCRdb lists only in-frame clones, some missing. The table includes roughly 150,000 clones, around 82% detected once. Material: PBMCs. This TCR was recovered from a woman between 45 and 65 years old in good health and CMV-seropositive. This rearrangement joins TRBV7-2 to TRBJ1-5; 9 nucleotides line up with TRBD1. Here the CDR3 reads CASSLTGTGRRNQPQHF. In DNA form, the CDR3 reads TGTGCCAGCAGCCTGACCGGGACAGGGCGTCGGAATCAGCCCCAGCATTTT.